This record covers a single T cell receptor beta chain. Its binding antigen is unknown. It has no much larger one-base neighbor in the sample; base qualities were not kept. The sample comes from a study of CD8 T cell repertoires and HIV-1 epitope variants (dated by TCRdb to the early 2020s). For the study in its entirety: Twenty-five peptides representing autologous and known Gag and Nef epitope variants were each used to stimulate T cells in separate culture wells. A CMV, EBV and flu peptide pool, the Ebola AY9 epitope as negative control, and a no-peptide well were included as control conditions. Tested epitopes included three Gag epitope families and Nef HW9 and YT9. T cells were enriched using the EasySep Human T Cell Enrichment Kit and then co-cultured with an equal number of autologous T cell-negative cells acting as antigen-presenting cells. For 9 to 11 days the cultures were kept in IMDM with gentamicin, and on days 3 and 7 half of the media was changed with IL-2, IL-7 and IL-15 added. An aliquot of 1M T cells was set aside as an uncultured baseline condition, separate from the roughly 80 T cell cultures. A total of 83 T cell cultures were run, with each culture condition done in triplicate except for one peptide, which was done in duplicate. The paper's findings and limits, for the study overall: Of the nine antigen-specific TCR beta clonotypes identified, five to seven appeared cross-reactive for autologous or known escape epitope variants. The Nef KF9 family was recognized by five clonotypes and the HW9 family by one, and no responses to the TAALDMSHF plasma variant were observed. The assay could identify only TCR beta chains and pointed to proliferation in response to antigen, not to T cell function or cytokine profile.

Sequencing of TCR beta CDR3 regions was done on the immunoSEQ platform at survey depth. The QIAamp DNA micro kit was used to extract genomic DNA from every cultured and uncultured CD8+ T cell population. The original methods were these. Samples with fewer than 5,000 productive reads were excluded, resulting in the removal of about 7% of the roughly 80 HIV peptide-stimulated cultures. A MANAFEST web app trimmed sequences to CDR3 and removed nonproductive sequences, CDR3s under 5 amino acids, and those not starting C or ending F/W. To count as antigen-specific, a clonotype had to be expanded in at least 2 of 3 replicates compared with the no-peptide control at FDR 0.01, and only within one epitope family. A frequency at least fivefold higher than in wells stimulated with peptides from other epitope families was additionally required for specific clonotypes. What TCRdb holds here is the immuneACCESS table cut down to in-frame rearrangements. Part of the clones is not present; checked against another copy, under half of the missing clones reflect an unresolved V gene, and the others are unexplained. The V and J calls and clone size were taken over from that table, and D and trimming were inferred from the DNA. For this sample the table gives 2,500 to 3,000 clones, of which less than 75% were detected only once. The ten largest clonotypes hold 40% to 55% of the sample.

The EasySep Human CD8+ T Cell Enrichment Kit was used on day 10 to isolate CD8+ T cells from every culture. V is trimmed back by 1 base and J by 4 bases, and the junction contains 8 bases that no gene match accounts for. CDR1 and CDR2 (MDHEN, SYDVKM) derive from the germline V gene. The CDR3 spans 16 residues, from the cysteine through the phenylalanine. Only CDR3 DNA remains: 48 bases, in frame from the first base. Sequenced material: cultured CD8+ T cells derived from PBMCs. Recombination joined TRBV28 with TRBJ2-5; TRBD2 fits 8 bases in the junction. This clonotype was obtained from a male donor with HIV. The DNA sequence is given as TGTGCCAGCAGTTTATCCGACGGGGGGGTCGGAGAGACCCAGTACTTC. It translates to CASSLSDGGVGETQYF.